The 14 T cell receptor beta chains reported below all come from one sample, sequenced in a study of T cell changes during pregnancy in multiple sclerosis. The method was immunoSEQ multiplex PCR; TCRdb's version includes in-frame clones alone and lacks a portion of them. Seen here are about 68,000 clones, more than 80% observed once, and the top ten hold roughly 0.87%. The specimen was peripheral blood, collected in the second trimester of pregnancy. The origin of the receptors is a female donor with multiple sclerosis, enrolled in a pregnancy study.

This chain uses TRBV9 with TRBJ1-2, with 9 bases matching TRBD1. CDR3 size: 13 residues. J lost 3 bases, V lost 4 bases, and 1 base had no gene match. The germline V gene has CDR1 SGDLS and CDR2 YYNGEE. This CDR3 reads CASSTGGDYGYTF. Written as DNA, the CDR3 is TGTGCCAGCAGCACAGGGGGCGACTATGGCTACACCTTC.

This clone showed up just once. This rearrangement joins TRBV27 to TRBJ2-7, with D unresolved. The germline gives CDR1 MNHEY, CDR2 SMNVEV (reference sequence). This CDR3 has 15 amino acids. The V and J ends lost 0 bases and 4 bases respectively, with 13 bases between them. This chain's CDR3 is CASSLSSPRVYEQYF. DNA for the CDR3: TGTGCCAGCAGTTTATCTTCCCCTCGGGTTTACGAGCAGTACTTC.

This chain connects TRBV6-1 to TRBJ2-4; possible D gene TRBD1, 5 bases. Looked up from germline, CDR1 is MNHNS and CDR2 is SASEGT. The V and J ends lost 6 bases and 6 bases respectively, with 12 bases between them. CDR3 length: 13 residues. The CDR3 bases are TGTGCCAGCAGAATTAGCCAGGGAAACATTCAGTACTTC. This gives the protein CASRISQGNIQYF.

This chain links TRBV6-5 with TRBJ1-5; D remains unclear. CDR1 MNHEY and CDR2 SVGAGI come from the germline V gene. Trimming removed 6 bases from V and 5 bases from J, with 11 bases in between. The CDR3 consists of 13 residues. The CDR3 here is CASRLEWDQPQHF. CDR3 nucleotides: TGTGCCAGCAGATTGGAGTGGGATCAGCCCCAGCATTTT.

The CDR3 DNA reads TGTGCCAGTACCTCGGGACAGCCAAACTATGGCTACACCTTC. Its protein is CASTSGQPNYGYTF. The rearrangement uses TRBV19 and TRBJ1-2; TRBD1 agrees at 7 bases. This CDR3 spans 14 amino acids. Germline CDR1 reads LNHDA; CDR2 reads SQIVND (reference sequence). J was trimmed by 2 bases and V by 7 bases; bases with no gene match: 7.

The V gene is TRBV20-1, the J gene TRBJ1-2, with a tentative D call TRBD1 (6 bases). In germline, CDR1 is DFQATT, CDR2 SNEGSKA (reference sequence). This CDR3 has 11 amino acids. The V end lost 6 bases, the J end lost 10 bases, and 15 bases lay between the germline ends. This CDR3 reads CSALDRQIYTF. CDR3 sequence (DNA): TGCAGTGCGCTGGACAGACAAATCTACACCTTC.

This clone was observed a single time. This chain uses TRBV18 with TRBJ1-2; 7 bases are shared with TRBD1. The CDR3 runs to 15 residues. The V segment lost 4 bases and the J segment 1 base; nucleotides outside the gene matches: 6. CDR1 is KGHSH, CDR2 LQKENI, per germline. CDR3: CASSRETGINYGYTF. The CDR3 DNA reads TGTGCCAGCTCACGGGAGACAGGGATTAACTATGGCTACACCTTC.

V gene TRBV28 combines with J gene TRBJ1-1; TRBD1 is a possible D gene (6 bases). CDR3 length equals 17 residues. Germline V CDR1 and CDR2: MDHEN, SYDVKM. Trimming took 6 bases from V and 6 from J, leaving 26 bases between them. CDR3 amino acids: CASSKGGATPLRAEAFF. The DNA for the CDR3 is TGTGCCAGCAGCAAAGGGGGGGCCACCCCTCTGCGCGCTGAAGCTTTCTTT.

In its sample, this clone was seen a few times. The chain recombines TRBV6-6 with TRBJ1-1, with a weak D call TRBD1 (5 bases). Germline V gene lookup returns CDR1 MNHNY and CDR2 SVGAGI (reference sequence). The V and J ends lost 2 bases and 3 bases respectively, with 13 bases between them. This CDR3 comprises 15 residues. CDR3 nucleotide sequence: TGTGCCAGCAGTTACGTTCTGGAAGGGGACACTGAAGCTTTCTTT. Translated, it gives CASSYVLEGDTEAFF.

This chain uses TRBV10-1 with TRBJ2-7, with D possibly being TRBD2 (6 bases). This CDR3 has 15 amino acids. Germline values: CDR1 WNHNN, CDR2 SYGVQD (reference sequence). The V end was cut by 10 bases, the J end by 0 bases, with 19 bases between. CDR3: CATLEGRGSSYEQYF. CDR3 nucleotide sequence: TGCGCCACCCTGGAGGGGCGGGGAAGCTCCTACGAGCAGTACTTC.

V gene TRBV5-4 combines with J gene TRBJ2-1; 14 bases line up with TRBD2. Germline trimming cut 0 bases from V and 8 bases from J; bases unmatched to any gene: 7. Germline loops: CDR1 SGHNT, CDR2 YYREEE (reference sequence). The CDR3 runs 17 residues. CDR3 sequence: CASSLGLAGGGGDEQFF. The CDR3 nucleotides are TGTGCCAGCAGCTTGGGACTAGCGGGGGGGGGAGGAGATGAGCAGTTCTTC.

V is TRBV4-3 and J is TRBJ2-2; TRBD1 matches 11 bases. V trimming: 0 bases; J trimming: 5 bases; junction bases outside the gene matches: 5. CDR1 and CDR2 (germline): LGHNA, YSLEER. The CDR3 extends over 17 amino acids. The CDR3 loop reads CASSQEWTGGRTGELFF. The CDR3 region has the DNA TGCGCCAGCAGCCAAGAATGGACAGGGGGCCGGACCGGGGAGCTGTTTTTT.

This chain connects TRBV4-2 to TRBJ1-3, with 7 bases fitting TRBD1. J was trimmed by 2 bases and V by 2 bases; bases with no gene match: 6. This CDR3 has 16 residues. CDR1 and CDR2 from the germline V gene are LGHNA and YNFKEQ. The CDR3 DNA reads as TGTGCCAGCAGCCAATTCGACAGGGCGACTGGAAACACCATATATTTT. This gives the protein CASSQFDRATGNTIYF.

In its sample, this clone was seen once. The CDR3 sequence: CASSLGTGEQYF. Here the CDR3 DNA reads TGTGCCAGCAGCTTAGGCACAGGCGAGCAGTACTTC. The V call is TRBV7-3, the J call TRBJ2-7, with D perhaps TRBD1 (5 bases). The CDR3 contains 12 residues. Trimming left V 2 bases short and J 6 bases short, with 8 bases between. CDR1 and CDR2 from the germline V gene are SGHTA and FQGTGA.